Below, 5 T cell receptor beta chains from the same sample are listed, as sequenced in a study of T cell repertoires in aging, cancer and after chemotherapy. TRB rearrangements spanning V, D and J were amplified using mixed TRB-A/B primers. TCRdb passed the multiplex PCR reads through MiXCR, listing each CDR3 protein once. The repertoire consists of 2,500 to 4,000 distinct CDR3 sequences, with about 46% occurring once and the leading ten covering around a third. The template was genomic DNA from peripheral blood, not RNA. The sample comprised blood. The receptor set was obtained from a human donor with a blood cancer.

This clonotype was recorded a few times. The chain links TRBV6-5 to TRBJ1-1; a weak D match, TRBD1 (5 bases). Germline values: CDR1 MNHEY, CDR2 SVGAGI. The V gene lost 2 bases and the J gene lost 6 bases, with 13 bases spanning the gap. The CDR3 spans 14 residues. The CDR3 DNA is TGTGCCAGCAGTTACGCAGGGCTTCTGGCTGAAGCTTTCTTT. Its protein is CASSYAGLLAEAFF.

This chain links TRBV30 with TRBJ1-2; D ambiguous. Deletions cut 0 bases from V and 8 bases from J, with 10 bases between. Germline CDR1 is GTSNPN and CDR2 is SVGIG (reference sequence). This CDR3 is built from 12 residues. For the CDR3, the DNA is TGTGCCTGGAGTGTACTGGGAACCGGCTACACCTTC. This translates into CAWSVLGTGYTF. Complete variable domain (other parts from reference TRBV30 and TRBJ1-2): SQTIHQWPATLVQPVGSPLSLECTVEGTSNPNLYWYRQAAGRGLQLLFYSVGIGQISSEVPQNLSASRPQDRQFILSSKKLLLSDSGFYLCAWSVLGTGYTFGSGTRLTVV.

The rearrangement joins TRBV20-1 to TRBJ2-1; 16 bases are a match to TRBD2. V shed 6 bases, J shed 9 bases, and the junction held 8 bases outside the gene matches. CDR1 and CDR2 from the germline V gene are DFQATT and SNEGSKA (reference sequence). CDR3 size: 15 residues. The CDR3: CSAWGLAGGHVEQFF. In DNA, the CDR3 is TGCAGTGCATGGGGACTAGCGGGGGGGCACGTTGAGCAGTTCTTC.

This clonotype is judged medium-sized. This chain connects TRBV6-4 to TRBJ2-3; possible D gene TRBD1, 5 bases. CDR1 is MRHNA, CDR2 SNTAGT, per germline. Deletions cut 3 bases from V and 1 base from J, with 14 bases between. The CDR3 has 16 residues. CDR3 residues: CASSETAIEGTDTQYF. The DNA for the CDR3 is TGTGCCAGCAGTGAGACAGCGATCGAGGGCACAGATACGCAGTATTTT.

This chain uses TRBV7-9 with TRBJ1-2; 7 bases match TRBD1. Germline trimming cut 5 bases from V and 5 bases from J; bases unmatched to any gene: 5. The CDR3 runs 13 residues. From germline, CDR1 is SEHNR and CDR2 FQNEAQ (reference sequence). The CDR3 nucleotides are TGTGCCAGCAGCCGAGGGACAGTTTATGGCTACACCTTC. Its protein is CASSRGTVYGYTF. The full variable domain, in which reference TRBV7-9 and TRBJ1-2 provide the parts outside the CDR3, is DTGVSQNPRHKITKRGQNVTFRCDPISEHNRLYWYRQTLGQGPEFLTYFQNEAQLEKSRLLSDRFSAERPKGSFSTLEIQRTEQGDSAMYLCASSRGTVYGYTFGSGTRLTVV.